This TCR beta chain was captured by sequencing in a study of cytomegalovirus exposure and HLA in healthy donors. It was with 60 Vbeta and 13 Jbeta primers that the PCR ran. Profiling relied on immunoSEQ multiplex PCR, and the TCRdb table lists in-frame clones only, not all of them. This sample contains 200,000 or so clones. Germline values: CDR1 SQVTM, CDR2 ANQGSEA. The CDR3 loop spans 13 amino acids. V lost 4 bases and J lost 2, with 8 bases in between. Specimen: PBMCs. The source of this sequence is a boy younger than 18 in good health and CMV-seronegative. This chain joins TRBV29-1 and TRBJ2-2, with D hard to call. The CDR3: CSVGFLNTGELFF. CDR3 DNA: TGCAGCGTTGGTTTCCTTAACACCGGGGAGCTGTTTTTT.